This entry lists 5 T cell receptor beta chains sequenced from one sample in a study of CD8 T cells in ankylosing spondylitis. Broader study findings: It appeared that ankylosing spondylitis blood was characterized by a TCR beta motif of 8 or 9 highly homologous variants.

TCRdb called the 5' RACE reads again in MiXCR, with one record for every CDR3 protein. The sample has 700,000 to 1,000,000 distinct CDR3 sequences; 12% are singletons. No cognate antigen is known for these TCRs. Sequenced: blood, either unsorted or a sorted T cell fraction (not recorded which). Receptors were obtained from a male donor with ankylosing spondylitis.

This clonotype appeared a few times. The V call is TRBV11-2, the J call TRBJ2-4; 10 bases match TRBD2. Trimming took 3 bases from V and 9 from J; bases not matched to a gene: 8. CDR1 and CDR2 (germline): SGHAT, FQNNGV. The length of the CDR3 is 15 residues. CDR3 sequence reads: CASSFLAGDVVIQYF. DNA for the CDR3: TGTGCCAGCAGCTTCCTAGCGGGAGATGTAGTCATTCAGTACTTC.

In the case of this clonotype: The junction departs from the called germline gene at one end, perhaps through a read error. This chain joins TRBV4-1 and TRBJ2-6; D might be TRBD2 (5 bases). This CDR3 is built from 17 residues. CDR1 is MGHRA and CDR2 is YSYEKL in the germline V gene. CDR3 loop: CASSRGLLSVGANVLTF. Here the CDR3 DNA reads TGTGCCAGCAGCCGAGGGCTGCTCTCTGTGGGGGCCAACGTCCTGACTTTC.

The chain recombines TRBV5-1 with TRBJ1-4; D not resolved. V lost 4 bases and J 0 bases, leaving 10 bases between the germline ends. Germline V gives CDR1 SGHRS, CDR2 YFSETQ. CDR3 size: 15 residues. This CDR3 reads CASSPRAATNEKLFF. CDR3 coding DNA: TGCGCCAGCAGCCCCCGTGCAGCAACTAATGAAAAACTGTTTTTT.

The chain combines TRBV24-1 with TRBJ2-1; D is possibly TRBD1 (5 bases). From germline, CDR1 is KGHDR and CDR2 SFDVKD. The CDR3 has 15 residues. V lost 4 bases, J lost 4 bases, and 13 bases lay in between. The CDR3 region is CATSDLSQGYNEQFF. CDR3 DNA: TGTGCCACCAGTGACCTTTCCCAGGGTTACAATGAGCAGTTCTTC.

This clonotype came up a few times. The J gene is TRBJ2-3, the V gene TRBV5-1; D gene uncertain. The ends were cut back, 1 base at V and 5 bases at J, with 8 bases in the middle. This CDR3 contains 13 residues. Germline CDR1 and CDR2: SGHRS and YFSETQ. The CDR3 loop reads CASSLYEIDTQYF. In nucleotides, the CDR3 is TGCGCCAGCAGCTTGTATGAGATAGATACGCAGTATTTT.